This TCR beta chain was profiled in a study of T cell repertoires in cytomegalovirus infection. One entry per CDR3 protein results from TCRdb running MiXCR on the reads. The sample records roughly 920,000 distinct CDR3 sequences, 30% to 40% being singletons. General study points: Carriers of CMV plus the relevant HLA were identified by cumulative public TCR beta family frequency.

The CDR3 loop spans 17 amino acids. V was pared by 1 base and J by 2 bases, with 10 bases of the junction left unmatched. CDR1 and CDR2 from the germline V gene are SGHTA and FQGNSA. This clonotype appeared many times. The antigen is not known. Sequencing was performed on cultured CD8+ T cells from PBMCs, taken from culture after CMV antigen stimulation. The receptor's source is a human donor in good health (CMV status not recorded). Some clones in this sample may be carry-over from other donors' samples. The gene calls are TRBV7-2 and TRBJ2-7, with 8 bases that match TRBD2. This CDR3 reads CASSLDIAGNPPYEQYV. CDR3 in DNA: TGTGCCAGCAGCTTAGATATAGCGGGGAACCCACCCTACGAGCAGTACGTC.